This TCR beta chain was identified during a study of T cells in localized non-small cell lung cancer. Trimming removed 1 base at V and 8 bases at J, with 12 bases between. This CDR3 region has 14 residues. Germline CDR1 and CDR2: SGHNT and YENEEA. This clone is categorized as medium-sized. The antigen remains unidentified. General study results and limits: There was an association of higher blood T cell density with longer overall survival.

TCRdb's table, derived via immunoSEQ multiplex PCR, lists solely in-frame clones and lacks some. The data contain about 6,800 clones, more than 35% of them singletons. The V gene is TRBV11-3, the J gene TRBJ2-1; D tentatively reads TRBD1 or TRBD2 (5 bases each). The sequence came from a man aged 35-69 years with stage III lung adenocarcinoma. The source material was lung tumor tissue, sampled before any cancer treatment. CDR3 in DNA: TGTGCCAGCAGCTTAGGGGGGTGGGGAGATGAGCAGTTCTTC. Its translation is CASSLGGWGDEQFF. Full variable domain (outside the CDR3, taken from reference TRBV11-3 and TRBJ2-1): EAGVVQSPRYKIIEKKQPVAFWCNPISGHNTLYWYLQNLGQGPELLIRYENEEAVDDSQLPKDRFSAERLKGVDSTLKIQPAELGDSAVYLCASSLGGWGDEQFFGPGTRLTVL.